These T cell receptor beta chains were read from a single sample in a study of beta chain features in type 1 diabetes. Here immunoSEQ multiplex PCR was the method, and the copy in TCRdb shows in-frame clones only, minus some. This table holds 130,000 or so clones, roughly 17% found once. The sample comprised central memory CD4+ T cells from blood. All receptors come from a man younger than 35 with type 1 diabetes. Each CDR3 is given with its conserved first and last residue. Fields, in order: clone size, V gene, D gene, J gene, CDR3 protein. A D gene is named only where the DNA matches it firmly. Only some rows state a clone size, as once, few, many or a class for expanded clones.

clone_size: few; v_call: TRBV11-2; d_call: .; j_call: TRBJ2-1; cdr3_aa: CASSPFDEQFF
clone_size: few; v_call: TRBV20-1; d_call: .; j_call: TRBJ2-7; cdr3_aa: CSASGAYEQYF
clone_size: .; v_call: TRBV28; d_call: TRBD1; j_call: TRBJ2-4; cdr3_aa: CASSPETGVGAKNIQYF
clone_size: .; v_call: TRBV2; d_call: .; j_call: TRBJ1-1; cdr3_aa: CASRPQTGLGTEAFF
clone_size: few; v_call: TRBV7-9; d_call: TRBD1; j_call: TRBJ1-1; cdr3_aa: CASSWDRNTEAFF
clone_size: .; v_call: TRBV5-1; d_call: TRBD1; j_call: TRBJ2-2; cdr3_aa: CASRATGLNTGELFF
clone_size: few; v_call: TRBV4-2; d_call: TRBD2; j_call: TRBJ2-1; cdr3_aa: CASSQDPIPVGRGEQFF
clone_size: .; v_call: TRBV2; d_call: TRBD1; j_call: TRBJ2-1; cdr3_aa: CASRAGLRQGKNEQFF
clone_size: .; v_call: TRBV29-1; d_call: .; j_call: TRBJ1-1; cdr3_aa: CSVVLRGEEAFF
clone_size: .; v_call: TRBV30; d_call: .; j_call: TRBJ2-7; cdr3_aa: CAWRGTRDFLRQYF
clone_size: .; v_call: TRBV18; d_call: TRBD2; j_call: TRBJ2-1; cdr3_aa: CASSPYTSGSYNEQFF
clone_size: few; v_call: TRBV4-3; d_call: .; j_call: TRBJ2-3; cdr3_aa: CASSLVRHSSTDTQYF
clone_size: few; v_call: TRBV30; d_call: .; j_call: TRBJ1-2; cdr3_aa: CAWKIGRGYTF
clone_size: few; v_call: TRBV7-2; d_call: .; j_call: TRBJ2-5; cdr3_aa: CASTRLVQETQYF
clone_size: few; v_call: TRBV7-2; d_call: .; j_call: TRBJ1-1; cdr3_aa: CASSYRQNTEAFF
clone_size: .; v_call: TRBV29-1; d_call: .; j_call: TRBJ1-2; cdr3_aa: CSVDEQGLDGYTF
clone_size: few; v_call: TRBV4-2; d_call: .; j_call: TRBJ2-3; cdr3_aa: CASSQVAKIDTQYF
clone_size: .; v_call: TRBV9; d_call: .; j_call: TRBJ2-1; cdr3_aa: CASSVLGDSYNEQFF
clone_size: .; v_call: TRBV19; d_call: TRBD1; j_call: TRBJ2-7; cdr3_aa: CASSIAHRGPYEQYF
clone_size: many; v_call: TRBV2; d_call: TRBD1; j_call: TRBJ1-2; cdr3_aa: CASRRDSLNYGYTF
clone_size: .; v_call: TRBV7-2; d_call: .; j_call: TRBJ1-2; cdr3_aa: CASSPGTTGGYTF
clone_size: .; v_call: TRBV2; d_call: .; j_call: TRBJ2-5; cdr3_aa: CASSAGTQYF
clone_size: .; v_call: TRBV28; d_call: .; j_call: TRBJ1-2; cdr3_aa: CASSFPGEGYTF
clone_size: few; v_call: TRBV19; d_call: .; j_call: TRBJ2-1; cdr3_aa: CASTTSGQQFF
clone_size: few; v_call: TRBV18; d_call: .; j_call: TRBJ2-2; cdr3_aa: CASSPTDSQTAELFF
clone_size: many; v_call: TRBV2; d_call: TRBD1; j_call: TRBJ1-5; cdr3_aa: CASRPDRSQTQPQHF
clone_size: few; v_call: TRBV29-1; d_call: .; j_call: TRBJ1-1; cdr3_aa: CSVTNPTTEAFF
clone_size: .; v_call: TRBV6-5; d_call: .; j_call: TRBJ2-1; cdr3_aa: CASSVRNEQFF
clone_size: .; v_call: TRBV7-2; d_call: .; j_call: TRBJ2-7; cdr3_aa: CASSLERAGEQYF
clone_size: many; v_call: TRBV14; d_call: .; j_call: TRBJ2-7; cdr3_aa: CASSQYHEQYF
clone_size: .; v_call: TRBV6-1; d_call: TRBD1; j_call: TRBJ2-1; cdr3_aa: CASSGPTGVNEQFF
clone_size: .; v_call: TRBV5-1; d_call: TRBD1; j_call: TRBJ2-1; cdr3_aa: CASRPGTGGSYNEQFF
clone_size: few; v_call: TRBV6-5; d_call: .; j_call: TRBJ2-3; cdr3_aa: CASNMPSTDTQYF
clone_size: many; v_call: TRBV7-9; d_call: TRBD1; j_call: TRBJ2-3; cdr3_aa: CASSSGQGTDTQYF
clone_size: once; v_call: TRBV6-5; d_call: TRBD2; j_call: TRBJ2-7; cdr3_aa: CASSLSGSRYEQYF
clone_size: few; v_call: TRBV10-3; d_call: .; j_call: TRBJ2-1; cdr3_aa: CAISLPPRPNEQFF
clone_size: .; v_call: TRBV28; d_call: .; j_call: TRBJ1-2; cdr3_aa: CASSLGSYTF
clone_size: .; v_call: TRBV20-1; d_call: .; j_call: TRBJ2-5; cdr3_aa: CSAKVMETQYF
clone_size: .; v_call: TRBV7-9; d_call: .; j_call: TRBJ1-2; cdr3_aa: CASSPQSNYGYTF
clone_size: few; v_call: TRBV18; d_call: TRBD1; j_call: TRBJ1-1; cdr3_aa: CASSPGTGHTEAFF
clone_size: few; v_call: TRBV6-1; d_call: .; j_call: TRBJ1-5; cdr3_aa: CASSWEDQSNQPQHF
clone_size: few; v_call: TRBV4-3; d_call: TRBD1; j_call: TRBJ2-7; cdr3_aa: CASSPRQGIGYEQYF
clone_size: .; v_call: TRBV30; d_call: TRBD2; j_call: TRBJ2-5; cdr3_aa: CAWGRTSGGWETQYF
clone_size: .; v_call: TRBV5-1; d_call: TRBD2; j_call: TRBJ2-6; cdr3_aa: CASSLAGRSGANVLTF
clone_size: few; v_call: TRBV7-2; d_call: .; j_call: TRBJ1-5; cdr3_aa: CASSLSAAGNQPQHF
clone_size: .; v_call: TRBV19; d_call: .; j_call: TRBJ1-5; cdr3_aa: CASSIRRNQPQHF
clone_size: .; v_call: TRBV5-1; d_call: .; j_call: TRBJ2-1; cdr3_aa: CASSLAAGYNEQFF
clone_size: .; v_call: TRBV18; d_call: TRBD1; j_call: TRBJ1-2; cdr3_aa: CASSLLDRDYGYTF
clone_size: .; v_call: TRBV6-6; d_call: TRBD1; j_call: TRBJ1-1; cdr3_aa: CASSYSNRGSTEAFF
clone_size: few; v_call: TRBV4-2; d_call: .; j_call: TRBJ1-1; cdr3_aa: CASSHPRAGGLGTEAFF
clone_size: few; v_call: TRBV19; d_call: .; j_call: TRBJ2-7; cdr3_aa: CASSIGHGRFYEQYF
clone_size: few; v_call: TRBV29-1; d_call: TRBD1; j_call: TRBJ2-1; cdr3_aa: CSARTGGGEQFF
clone_size: .; v_call: TRBV6-5; d_call: .; j_call: TRBJ1-4; cdr3_aa: CASSGLGEKLFF
clone_size: few; v_call: TRBV29-1; d_call: .; j_call: TRBJ1-1; cdr3_aa: CSVDRGLGTEAFF
clone_size: few; v_call: TRBV5-6; d_call: .; j_call: TRBJ2-7; cdr3_aa: CASSLGYLDEQYF
clone_size: few; v_call: TRBV4-2; d_call: .; j_call: TRBJ2-7; cdr3_aa: CASSLAEGPGNSYEQYF